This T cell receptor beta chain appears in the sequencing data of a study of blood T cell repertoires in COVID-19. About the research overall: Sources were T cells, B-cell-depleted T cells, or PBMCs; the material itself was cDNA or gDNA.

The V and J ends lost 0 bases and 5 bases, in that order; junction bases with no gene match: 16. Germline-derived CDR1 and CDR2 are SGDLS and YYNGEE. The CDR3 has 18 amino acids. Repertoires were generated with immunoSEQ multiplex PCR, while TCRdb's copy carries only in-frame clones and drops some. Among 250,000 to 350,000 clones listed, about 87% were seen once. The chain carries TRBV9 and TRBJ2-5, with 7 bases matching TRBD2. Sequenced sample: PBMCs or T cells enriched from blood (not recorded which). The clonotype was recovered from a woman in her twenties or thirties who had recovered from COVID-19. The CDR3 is CASSVVGGSVGVSETQYF. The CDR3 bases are TGTGCCAGCAGCGTAGTCGGGGGGAGTGTTGGGGTTTCGGAGACCCAGTACTTC.